This T cell receptor (beta chain) was sequenced during a study of T cells after yellow fever vaccination. Conversion of TCR transcripts into cDNA relied on 5'RACE template switching, which added a universal primer site and UMIs. Using its own MiXCR run on the 5' RACE reads, TCRdb lists one record per CDR3 protein. This repertoire shows about 500,000 distinct CDR3 sequences, about a sixth found once; its top ten account for around 15%. Study-wide results and limits: Most primary-vaccination clones recurred post-booster (roughly 96% CD4, 85% to 90% CD8). Peak timing came faster in the weaker secondary response, day 5 versus 15.

The CDR3 runs to 16 residues. Germline-derived CDR1 and CDR2 are MRHNA and SNTAGT. V shed 0 bases and J 3 bases; nucleotides not matched to a gene: 3. A few counts support this clonotype. Its specificity is unknown. Here the sequenced sample was PBMCs, taken 4 to 6 days after the first yellow fever vaccination. This chain connects TRBV6-4 to TRBJ2-3, with 10 nucleotides matching TRBD2. The source of this sequence is a man between 18 and 35 years old who received the YFV17D yellow fever vaccine. The CDR3 nucleotides read TGTGCCAGCAGTGACTCGCCAGCGGGGGGGACAGATACGCAGTATTTT. It is translated as CASSDSPAGGTDTQYF.